The T cell receptor (beta chain) under discussion was sequenced for a study of T cell responses to AZD1222 COVID-19 vaccine. A note on this clone: What it binds is not known.

Clones were sequenced by immunoSEQ multiplex PCR, and TCRdb holds only the in-frame ones, with some missing. This repertoire shows roughly 150,000 clones, around 86% found once; its top ten account for just over 9%. Study results and limitations: Baseline testing showed seropositivity in only six AZD1222 recipients. Vaccine-associated CD4 TCRs spanned spike, dominant at 160-218 and 743-854. Reportedly, nearly half the spike-specific TCRs target unmutated variant regions.

CDR1 is SGHAT, CDR2 FQNNGV, per germline. V lost 8 bases and J 6 bases, leaving 16 bases between the germline ends. The CDR3 contains 13 residues. The sample was peripheral blood, taken 28 days after the second AZD1222 dose. This clonotype originated in an adult who received the AZD1222 COVID-19 vaccine. The chain combines TRBV11-2 with TRBJ1-2; D perhaps matches TRBD1 (6 bases). CDR3 DNA sequence: TGTGCCAGCGCTCGTCAGGGGATGGATGGCTACACCTTC. This translates into CASARQGMDGYTF.